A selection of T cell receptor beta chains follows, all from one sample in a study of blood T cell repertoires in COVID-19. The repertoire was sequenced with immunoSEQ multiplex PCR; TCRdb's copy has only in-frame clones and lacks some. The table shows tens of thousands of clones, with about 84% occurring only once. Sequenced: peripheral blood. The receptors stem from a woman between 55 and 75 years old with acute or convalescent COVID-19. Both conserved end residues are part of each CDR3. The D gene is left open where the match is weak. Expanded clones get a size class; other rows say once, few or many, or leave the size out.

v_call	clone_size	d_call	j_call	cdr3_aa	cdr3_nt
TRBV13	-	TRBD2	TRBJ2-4	CASSLSAGGPRNIQYF	TGTGCCAGCAGCTTATCCGCGGGGGGGCCTAGAAACATTCAGTACTTC
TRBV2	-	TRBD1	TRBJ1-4	CASRSGTGGNEKLFF	TGTGCCAGCAGGTCGGGGACAGGCGGGAATGAAAAACTGTTTTTT
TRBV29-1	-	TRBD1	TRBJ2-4	CSATGTGTKNIQYF	TGCAGCGCTACCGGGACAGGGACCAAAAACATTCAGTACTTC
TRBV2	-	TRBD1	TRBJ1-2	CASSEWTGAYGYTF	TGTGCCAGCAGTGAGTGGACAGGGGCATATGGTTACACCTTC
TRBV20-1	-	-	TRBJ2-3	CSASIRGGTDTQYF	TGCAGTGCTAGTATCCGCGGTGGCACAGATACGCAGTATTTT
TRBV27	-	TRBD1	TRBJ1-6	CASSLSYPQGYNSPLHF	TGTGCCAGCAGTTTATCCTACCCACAGGGGTACAATTCACCCCTCCACTTT
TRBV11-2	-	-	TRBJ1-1	CASSSYGRSGGAFF	TGTGCCAGCAGCTCCTACGGTAGGTCCGGGGGAGCTTTCTTT
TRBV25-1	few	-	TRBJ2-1	CASSEAGRFWQFF	TGTGCCAGCAGTGAGGCAGGGCGTTTTTGGCAGTTCTTC
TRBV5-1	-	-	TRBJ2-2	CASSFQGPNTGELFF	TGCGCCAGCAGCTTTCAGGGGCCGAACACCGGGGAGCTGTTTTTT
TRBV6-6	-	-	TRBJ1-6	CASSLEEGANSPLHF	TGTGCCAGCAGTTTAGAGGAGGGCGCAAATTCACCCCTCCACTTT
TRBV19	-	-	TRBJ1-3	CASRHMSAQGYFSGNTIYF	TGTGCCAGTAGACACATGTCGGCACAGGGCTATTTCTCTGGAAACACCATATATTTT
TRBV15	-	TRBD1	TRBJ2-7	CATSRDTGTGAYEQYF	TGTGCCACCAGCAGAGACACCGGGACAGGGGCCTACGAGCAGTACTTC
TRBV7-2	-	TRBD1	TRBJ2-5	CASSLGQGAWETQYF	TGTGCCAGCAGCTTAGGTCAGGGGGCGTGGGAGACCCAGTACTTC
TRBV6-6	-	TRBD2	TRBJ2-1	CASSIAGGLINEQFF	TGTGCCAGCAGTATCGCGGGGGGGCTCATCAATGAGCAGTTCTTC
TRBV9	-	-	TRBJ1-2	CASSVSSTLALYGYTF	TGTGCCAGCAGCGTCTCCTCGACTCTCGCCCTCTATGGCTACACCTTC
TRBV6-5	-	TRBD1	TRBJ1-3	CASSLGQEGGTIYF	TGTGCCAGCAGCCTGGGACAGGAGGGCGGCACCATATATTTT
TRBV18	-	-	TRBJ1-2	CASSPGTSNYGYTF	TGTGCCAGCTCACCAGGGACATCTAACTATGGCTACACCTTC
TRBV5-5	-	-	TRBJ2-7	CASSLGGEQYF	TGTGCCAGCAGCTTGGGCGGCGAGCAGTACTTC
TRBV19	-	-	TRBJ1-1	CASQERDTKAFF	TGTGCCAGTCAGGAGCGGGACACGAAAGCTTTCTTT
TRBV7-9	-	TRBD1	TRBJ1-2	CASSPGTARFYGYTF	TGTGCCAGCAGCCCAGGGACAGCCCGTTTCTATGGCTACACCTTC
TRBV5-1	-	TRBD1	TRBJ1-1	CASSRNPRGRENTEAFF	TGCGCCAGCAGCAGGAACCCCAGGGGGCGCGAGAACACTGAAGCTTTCTTT
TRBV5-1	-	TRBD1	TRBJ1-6	CASSFLTGTVNNSPLHF	TGCGCCAGCAGCTTTCTAACCGGGACAGTTAATAATTCACCCCTCCACTTT
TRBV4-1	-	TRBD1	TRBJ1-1	CASSQEPQGARGAFF	TGCGCCAGCAGCCAAGAACCACAGGGGGCGAGAGGAGCTTTCTTT
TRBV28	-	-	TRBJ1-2	CASSLLSPGLYGYTF	TGTGCCAGCAGTTTATTATCCCCAGGTCTCTATGGCTACACCTTC
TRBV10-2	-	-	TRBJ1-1	CASRFRGMNTEAFF	TGCGCCAGCAGGTTCAGGGGAATGAACACTGAAGCTTTCTTT
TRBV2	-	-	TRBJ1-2	CASNTGGANYGYTF	TGTGCCAGCAACACCGGGGGAGCTAACTATGGCTACACCTTC
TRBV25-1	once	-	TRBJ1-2	CASSDGQGILNYGYTF	TGTGCCAGCAGTGACGGGCAGGGGATTCTTAACTATGGCTACACCTTC
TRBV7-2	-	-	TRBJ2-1	CASRSSSYNEQFF	TGTGCCAGCAGATCGAGCTCCTACAATGAGCAGTTCTTC
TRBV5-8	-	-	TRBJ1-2	CASSPGFLYGYTF	TGTGCCAGCAGCCCGGGATTCCTCTATGGCTACACCTTC
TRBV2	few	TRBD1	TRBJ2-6	CASRSGQGYSGANVLTF	TGTGCCAGCAGGTCGGGACAGGGATACTCTGGGGCCAACGTCCTGACTTTC
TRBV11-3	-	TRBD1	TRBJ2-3	CASRQGTDTQYF	TGTGCCAGCAGACAGGGGACAGATACGCAGTATTTT
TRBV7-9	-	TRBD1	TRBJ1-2	CASSFTGGASGYTF	TGTGCCAGCAGCTTTACAGGGGGCGCCAGTGGCTACACCTTC
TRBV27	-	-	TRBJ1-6	CASSLVTSYNSPLHF	TGTGCCAGCAGTTTAGTAACGAGTTATAATTCACCCCTCCACTTT
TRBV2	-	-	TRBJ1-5	CASSEKRGGKPQHF	TGTGCCAGCAGTGAGAAGAGGGGGGGTAAACCCCAGCATTTT
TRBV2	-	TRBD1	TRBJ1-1	CASNGQGLTAEAFF	TGTGCCAGCAACGGACAGGGTTTAACCGCTGAAGCTTTCTTT
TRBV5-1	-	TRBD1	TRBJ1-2	CASSRGTGVYYGYTF	TGCGCCAGCAGCCGGGGGACAGGGGTGTACTATGGCTACACCTTC
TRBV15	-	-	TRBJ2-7	CATSRGQGLTYEQYF	TGTGCCACCAGCAGAGGGCAGGGGCTTACCTACGAGCAGTACTTC
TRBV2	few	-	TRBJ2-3	CGSTWGRADTQYF	TGTGGCAGCACATGGGGCAGGGCAGATACGCAGTATTTT
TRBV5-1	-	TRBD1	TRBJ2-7	CASSPGTGLYEQYF	TGCGCCAGCAGCCCCGGGACAGGGTTGTACGAGCAGTACTTC
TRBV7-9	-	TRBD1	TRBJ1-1	CASSPRQGAGTEAFF	TGTGCCAGCAGCCCCCGTCAGGGGGCCGGCACTGAAGCTTTCTTT
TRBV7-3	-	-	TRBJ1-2	CASSLSRDYGYTF	TGTGCCAGCAGCTTATCCAGGGACTATGGCTACACCTTC
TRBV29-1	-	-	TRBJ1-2	CSVVKNNYGYTF	TGCAGCGTTGTGAAAAACAATTATGGCTACACCTTC
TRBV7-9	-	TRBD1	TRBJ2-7	CASSSIVTGVLYEQYF	TGTGCCAGCAGCTCCATCGTAACAGGGGTCCTCTACGAGCAGTACTTC
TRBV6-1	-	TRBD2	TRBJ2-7	CASSDPSRGAYEQYF	TGTGCCAGCAGTGACCCGAGTCGGGGGGCCTACGAGCAGTACTTC
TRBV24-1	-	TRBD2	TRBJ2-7	CATSDGLAGGSEQYF	TGTGCCACCAGTGATGGACTAGCGGGGGGTTCCGAGCAGTACTTC
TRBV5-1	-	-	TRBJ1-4	CASSPDSFNEKLFF	TGCGCCAGCAGCCCGGACAGCTTTAATGAAAAACTGTTTTTT
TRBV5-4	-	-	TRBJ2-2	CAGSEPSTGELFF	TGTGCCGGATCGGAACCTAGCACCGGGGAGCTGTTTTTT
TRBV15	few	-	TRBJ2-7	CATSREATGSYEQYF	TGTGCCACCAGCAGGGAGGCAACGGGTTCCTACGAGCAGTACTTC
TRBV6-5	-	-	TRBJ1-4	CASSYSQGSYRGKLFF	TGTGCCAGCAGTTACTCGCAGGGATCCTATCGAGGAAAACTGTTTTTT
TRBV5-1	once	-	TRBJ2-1	CASRDRMSSYNEQFF	TGCGCCAGCAGAGACAGGATGAGCTCCTACAATGAGCAGTTCTTC
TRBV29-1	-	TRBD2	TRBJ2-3	CSGGTGGGAVYF	TGCAGCGGAGGGACTGGCGGGGGGGCTGTGTATTTT
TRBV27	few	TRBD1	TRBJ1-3	CASSYRGTGISGNTIYF	TGTGCCAGCAGTTACCGTGGGACAGGCATCTCTGGAAACACCATATATTTT
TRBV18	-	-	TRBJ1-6	CASSPRRVVNSPLHF	TGTGCCAGCTCACCAAGGAGGGTGGTTAATTCACCCCTCCACTTT
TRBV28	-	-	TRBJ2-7	CASSWGGLYEQYF	TGTGCCAGCAGTTGGGGGGGCCTCTACGAGCAGTACTTC
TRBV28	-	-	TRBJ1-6	CALGGALNSPLHF	TGTGCCCTAGGCGGGGCGCTTAATTCACCCCTCCACTTT